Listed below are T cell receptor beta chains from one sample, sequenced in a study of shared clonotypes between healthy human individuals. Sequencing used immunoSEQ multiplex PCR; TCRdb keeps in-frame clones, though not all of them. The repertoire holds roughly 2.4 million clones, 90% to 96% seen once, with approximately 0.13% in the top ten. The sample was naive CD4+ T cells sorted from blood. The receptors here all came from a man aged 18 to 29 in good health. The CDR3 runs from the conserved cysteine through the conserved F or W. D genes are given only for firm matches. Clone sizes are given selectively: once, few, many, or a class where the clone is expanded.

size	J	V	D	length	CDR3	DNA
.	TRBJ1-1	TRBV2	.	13	CASNKETNTEAFF	TGTGCCAGCAATAAGGAGACGAACACTGAAGCTTTCTTT
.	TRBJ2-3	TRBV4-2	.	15	CASSQVRQDTDTQYF	TGTGCCAGCAGCCAAGTAAGACAGGACACAGATACGCAGTATTTT
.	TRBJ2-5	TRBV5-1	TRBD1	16	CASSPGQGFKVKTQYF	TGCGCCAGCAGCCCCGGACAGGGGTTTAAGGTTAAGACCCAGTACTTC
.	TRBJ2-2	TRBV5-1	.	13	CASSLLYTGELFF	TGCGCCAGCAGCTTACTGTACACCGGGGAGCTGTTTTTT
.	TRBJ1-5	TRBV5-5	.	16	CASSLAPGYSNQPQHF	TGTGCCAGCAGCTTGGCCCCAGGTTATAGCAATCAGCCCCAGCATTTT
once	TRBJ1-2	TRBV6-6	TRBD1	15	CASSQDRGGDYGYTF	TGTGCCAGCAGTCAGGACAGGGGAGGGGACTATGGCTACACCTTC
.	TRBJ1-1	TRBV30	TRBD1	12	CACNDRDTEAFF	TGTGCCTGCAATGACAGGGATACTGAAGCTTTCTTT
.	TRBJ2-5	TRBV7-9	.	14	CASSSARLQETQYF	TGTGCCAGCAGCTCGGCTAGGCTACAAGAGACCCAGTACTTC
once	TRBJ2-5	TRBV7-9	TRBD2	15	CASSHRGEGTETQYF	TGTGCCAGCAGCCACCGCGGGGAGGGAACGGAGACCCAGTACTTC
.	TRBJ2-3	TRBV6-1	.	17	CASSERRDNRFTDTQYF	TGTGCCAGCAGTGAACGTCGGGACAATAGGTTTACAGATACGCAGTATTTT
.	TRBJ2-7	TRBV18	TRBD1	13	CASSADRLHEQYF	TGTGCCAGCTCAGCGGACAGGTTACACGAGCAGTACTTC
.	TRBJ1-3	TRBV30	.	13	CALDSSGGNTIYF	TGTGCCTTAGACAGCAGTGGTGGAAACACCATATATTTT
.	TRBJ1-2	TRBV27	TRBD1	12	CASSSTGDGYTF	TGTGCCAGCAGTTCGACAGGGGATGGCTACACCTTC
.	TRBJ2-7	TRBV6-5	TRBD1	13	CASSSLDRAEQYF	TGTGCCAGCAGTTCCCTGGACAGGGCCGAGCAGTACTTC
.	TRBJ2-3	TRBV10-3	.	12	CAIKKGADTQYF	TGTGCCATCAAAAAGGGAGCAGATACGCAGTATTTT
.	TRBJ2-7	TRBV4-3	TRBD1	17	CASSQAYGQGGLYEQYF	TGCGCCAGCAGCCAAGCCTACGGACAGGGGGGCCTCTACGAGCAGTACTTC